This T cell receptor beta chain was observed in a study of blood T cell repertoires in COVID-19. Study context: Sites across the United States, Italy and Spain contributed samples from acute and convalescent COVID-19. The analysed material was cDNA or gDNA that came from T cells, B-cell-depleted T cells, or PBMCs.

V lost 0 bases and J lost 7; bases outside the gene matches: 4. Germline V gene sequence: CDR1 MGHRA, CDR2 YSYEKL. The CDR3 consists of 15 residues. In the authors' workflow: Reference gene primer amplification in the assay estimated nucleated cell counts. Assay: immunoSEQ multiplex PCR; the TCRdb copy retains only in-frame clones and omits some. D and trimming were read from the DNA, whereas the V and J calls and clone size are those reported in that table. The sample includes tens of thousands of clones, 75% to 90% of them seen just once. The sequencing input was peripheral blood. The sequence came from a man in his sixties with active or convalescent COVID-19. The chain links TRBV4-1 to TRBJ2-2, with TRBD2 matching 8 bases. CDR3 in amino acids: CASSQDGLAGGELFF. The CDR3 region has the DNA TGCGCCAGCAGCCAAGATGGACTAGCCGGCGGGGAGCTGTTTTTT.